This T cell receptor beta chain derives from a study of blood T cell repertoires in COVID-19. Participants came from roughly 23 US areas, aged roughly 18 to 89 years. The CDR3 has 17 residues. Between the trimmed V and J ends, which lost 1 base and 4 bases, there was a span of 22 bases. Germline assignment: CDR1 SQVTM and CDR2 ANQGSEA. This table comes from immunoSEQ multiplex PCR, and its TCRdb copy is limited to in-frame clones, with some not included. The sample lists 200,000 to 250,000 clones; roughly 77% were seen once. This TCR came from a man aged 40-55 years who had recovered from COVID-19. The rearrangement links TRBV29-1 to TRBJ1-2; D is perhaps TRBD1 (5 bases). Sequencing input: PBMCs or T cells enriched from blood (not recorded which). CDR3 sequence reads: CSVEVFNFLAGTYGYTF. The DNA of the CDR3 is TGCAGCGTTGAAGTGTTTAATTTCCTCGCGGGGACCTATGGCTACACCTTC.